The 5 T cell receptor beta chains in this list originate from one sample, sequenced in a study of blood T cell repertoires in COVID-19. The table came from immunoSEQ multiplex PCR; TCRdb's copy has only in-frame clones and leaves some out. The repertoire includes about 300,000 clones, roughly 85% of them detected once, and 1.9% sits in the top ten. The sample consisted of PBMCs or T cells enriched from blood (not recorded which). The receptors here all came from a woman aged 25 to 39 who had been exposed to COVID-19.

This chain connects TRBV5-1 to TRBJ1-4, with D possibly TRBD1 on 6 matching bases. V was trimmed by 4 bases and J by 5 bases, leaving 18 bases between them. In germline, CDR1 is SGHRS, CDR2 YFSETQ. This CDR3 has 16 residues. DNA of the CDR3: TGCGCCAGCAGCGCCCGGACAGTAGATATGAATGAAAAACTGTTTTTT. Translating gives CASSARTVDMNEKLFF.

The V call is TRBV27, the J call TRBJ1-2, with 7 bases fitting TRBD1. V lost 6 bases and J lost 8; bases outside the gene matches: 9. Germline-derived CDR1 and CDR2 are MNHEY and SMNVEV (reference sequence). The CDR3 contains 13 residues. The CDR3 loop is CASSLTGWYGYTF. CDR3 DNA sequence: TGTGCCAGCAGCCTGACAGGGTGGTACGGCTACACCTTC.

This chain uses TRBV5-6 with TRBJ2-2; no reliable D call. Between the trimmed V and J ends, which lost 0 bases and 0 bases, there was a span of 9 bases. CDR1 and CDR2 from the germline V gene are SGHDT and YYEEEE. This CDR3 spans 16 amino acids. CDR3 sequence reads: CASSLDPVANTGELFF. CDR3 coding DNA: TGTGCCAGCAGCTTGGATCCGGTCGCGAACACCGGGGAGCTGTTTTTT.

V and J are TRBV30 and TRBJ1-5; D gene ambiguous. Germline values: CDR1 GTSNPN, CDR2 SVGIG (reference sequence). The CDR3 is 13 amino acids. The V and J ends lost 0 bases and 3 bases respectively, with 6 bases between them. Here the CDR3 DNA reads TGTGCCTGGAGTGTGGAGAACAATCAGCCCCAGCATTTT. Translation gives CAWSVENNQPQHF. The variable domain in full, completed from reference TRBV30 and TRBJ1-5, reads SQTIHQWPATLVQPVGSPLSLECTVEGTSNPNLYWYRQAAGRGLQLLFYSVGIGQISSEVPQNLSASRPQDRQFILSSKKLLLSDSGFYLCAWSVENNQPQHFGDGTRLSIL.

V is TRBV4-3 and J is TRBJ2-5; D remains unclear. This CDR3 spans 13 amino acids. CDR1 and CDR2 from the germline V gene are LGHNA and YSLEER. V was trimmed by 1 base and J by 5 bases, leaving 8 bases between them. CDR3 region: CASSQVTGETQYF. The CDR3, as DNA: TGCGCCAGCAGCCAAGTCACCGGGGAGACCCAGTACTTC.